This T cell receptor beta chain was captured in a study of T-cell memory formation after mild COVID-19. TCRdb reprocessed the 5' RACE reads via MiXCR and lists one record per CDR3 protein. The sample records under 250,000 distinct CDR3 sequences, roughly 15% being singletons. J lost 2 bases, V lost 1 base, and 8 bases had no gene match. Germline assignment: CDR1 SGHKS and CDR2 YYEKEE (reference sequence). The CDR3 totals 16 residues. This rearrangement joins TRBV5-5 to TRBJ1-2; 7 bases are shared with TRBD1. Material: PBMCs or a T cell subset sorted from them (not recorded which). The sequence derives from an adult woman who had mild COVID-19 (a few samples of this study predate the infection). Cell type and time point are not known. The CDR3 nucleotides are TGTGCCAGCAGCTTGACCTGGGGACAGACAAACTATGGCTACACCTTC. Amino acids: CASSLTWGQTNYGYTF.